What follows are 4 T cell receptor beta chains derived from one specimen sequenced in a study of Graves' ophthalmopathy and Graves' hyperthyroidism. As the template, RNA transcripts were used to amplify TCR beta CDR3 regions. The first-round RT-PCR employed HTBI primers together with the Qiagen OneStep RT-PCR kit. A multiplex PCR was then performed as the second round. TCRdb reanalysed the multiplex PCR reads using MiXCR and keeps one entry per CDR3 protein. The data contain hundreds of thousands of distinct CDR3 sequences, about 40% of them singletons. The material sequenced was peripheral blood. The receptors derive from an adult man with Graves' ophthalmopathy.

This clonotype was seen at least ten times. The CDR3 loop is CASSDGPRYNSPLHF. In nucleotides, the CDR3 is TGTGCCAGCAGTGACGGACCAAGATATAATTCACCCCTCCACTTT. This sequence joins TRBV2 and TRBJ1-6; the D is unclear. Looked up from germline, CDR1 is SNHLY and CDR2 is FYNNEI. V lost 3 bases to trimming and J lost 4 bases, with 10 bases between them. The CDR3 runs to 15 residues.

The chain uses TRBV12-3 or TRBV12-4 and TRBJ2-2, with TRBD1 matching 9 bases. With V trimmed by 5 bases and J by 1 base, 8 bases remained unmatched. The CDR3 contains 17 residues. The CDR3 spells CASSPARDRVNTGELFF. The CDR3 nucleotides are TGTGCCAGCAGTCCCGCCCGGGACAGGGTGAACACCGGGGAGCTGTTTTTT.

About this clonotype itself: This may be a read error: a much more frequent sequence differs by one nucleotide. The chain recombines TRBV5-1 with TRBJ1-3, with 8 bases lining up with TRBD1. The length of the CDR3 is 13 residues. CDR1 and CDR2 from the germline V gene are SGHRS and YFSETQ. V lost 4 bases to trimming and J lost 8 bases; unmatched junction nucleotides: 5. CDR3 bases: TGCGCCAGCAGCATGGACAGGGCGGACACCATATATTTT. Translated: CASSMDRADTIYF.

For this clonotype: One junction end disagrees with the germline gene, perhaps due to a read error. This rearrangement joins TRBV10-3 to TRBJ1-5; the D is unclear. The CDR3 consists of 10 residues. Germline V gene lookup returns CDR1 ENHRY and CDR2 SYGVKD. The CDR3 reads CAISVQPQHF. Here the CDR3 DNA reads TGTGCCATCAGTGTTCAGCCTCAGCATTTT.